This T cell receptor (beta chain) was recorded in a study of monozygotic twins with inflammatory bowel disease (dated by TCRdb to between 2018 and 2021). As for the study more broadly: A total of approximately 28 monozygotic twin pairs were included in the full study, comprising nine German pairs (four IBD-concordant, five IBD-discordant) and 19 IBD-discordant Danish pairs. Within discordant pairs, disease-associated traits were sought mainly by comparing IBD patients with their genetically identical healthy co-twins. Each individual had, on average, about 151 000 unique TCRalpha sequences and 181 000 unique TCRbeta sequences available for analysis.

The CDR3 has 14 amino acids, counting the end cysteine and phenylalanine. DNA was not recorded. The germline V gene sets CDR1 to SGHRS and CDR2 to YFSETQ. Here is what the overall study found, with its caveats: Concordant and discordant twins showed no difference in repertoire similarity, possibly because of limited statistical power. Distinction between different T cell subtypes could not be achieved in the analysis. Measured by the inverse Simpson index, TCRbeta repertoire diversity was lower in IBD patients than in their healthy co-twins. The results gave no support for a single strong signal or clonotype linked to IBD. Compared with healthy twins, IBD patients had fewer clonotypes in common with other individuals, a difference most pronounced in patients showing signs of disease activity. Because patients received different immunosuppressive treatments, the repertoires may have picked up extra background noise and variability between individuals.

Remarks on this clonotype: Its recognized antigen is unknown.

Library construction relied on 5' RACE. The input for every TCR library was around 3,600 ng of total RNA. cDNA was synthesized with SMARTScribe reverse transcriptase in eight separate reactions per sample. Unique molecular identifiers containing a 6-nucleotide sample barcode were introduced through template switching during cDNA synthesis. Amplification of TCRalpha and TCRbeta cDNA involved two nested PCRs of around 16 and 10 cycles, and each PCR was followed by bead purification. Before amplification, the cDNA was both treated with uracil DNA-glycosylase and purified with the QIAquick PCR purification kit. The second PCR added Illumina TruSeq-compatible adapters along with sample-specific barcodes. Library quality and concentration were assessed using TapeStation and Qubit, and roughly 5 ng of each library was pooled. Sequencing of pooled libraries was carried out on an Illumina HiSeq2500 single-index Rapid Run using 2 x 100 bp reads and custom sequencing primers. Under the source paper's analysis protocol: PCR and sequencing errors were corrected by UMI-based consensus assembly using MiGEC version 1.2.6. V(D)J alignment, clonotype assembly and CDR3 extraction were performed with MiXCR version 2.1.1. Gene usage, clonotype sharing and MAIT/NKT TCR abundance were normalised by analysing the top 1000, 10 000 and 20 000 clonotypes per sample. After downsampling to 27 000 UMIs, diversity was calculated as the inverse Simpson index using the vegan R package. Paired Mann-Whitney U tests were applied to discordant twin pairs, with Benjamini-Hochberg correction for multiple testing. After the reads were reprocessed by TCRdb, one entry was made per CDR3 protein sequence, with no DNA. These V and J calls originate from TCRdb's pipeline instead of the authors' own analysis. The data table for this sample lists 150,000 to 200,000 distinct CDR3 sequences. Approximately 2.5% of the sample is taken by the ten largest.

From each donor, an approximately 2.5 ml peripheral blood sample was collected into PAXgene tubes and stored at -80 degrees C. Without any T cell sorting, total RNA was extracted from whole blood using the PAXgene blood miRNA kit on an automated QIAcube. Peripheral blood from monozygotic twin pairs concordant or discordant for inflammatory bowel disease was subjected to deep TCRalpha and TCRbeta repertoire profiling with unique molecular barcoding. Smoking habits were recorded for all twin pairs, and each individual was classified as a current, former or never smoker. Material for sequencing was blood. Recombination connected TRBV5-1 to TRBJ1-6. This receptor was identified in a human donor with ulcerative colitis or Crohn's disease, or a healthy co-twin of an affected twin (not recorded which). The CDR3 region has the sequence CASSLAGANSLYHF.